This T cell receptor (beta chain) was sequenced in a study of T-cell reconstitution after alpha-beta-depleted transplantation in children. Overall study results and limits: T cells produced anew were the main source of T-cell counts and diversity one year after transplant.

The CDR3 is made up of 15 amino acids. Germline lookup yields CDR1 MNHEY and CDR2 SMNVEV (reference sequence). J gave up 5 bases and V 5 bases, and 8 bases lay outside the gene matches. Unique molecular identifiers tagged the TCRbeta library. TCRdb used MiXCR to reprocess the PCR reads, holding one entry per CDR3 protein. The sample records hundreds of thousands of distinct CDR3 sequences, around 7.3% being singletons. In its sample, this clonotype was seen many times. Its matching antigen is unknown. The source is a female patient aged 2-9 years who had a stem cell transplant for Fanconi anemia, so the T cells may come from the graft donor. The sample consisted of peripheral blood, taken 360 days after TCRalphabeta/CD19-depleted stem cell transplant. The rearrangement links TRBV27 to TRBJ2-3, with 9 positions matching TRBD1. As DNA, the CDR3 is TGTGCCAGCAGTCTACGGGACAGGGTGGTAGATACGCAGTATTTT. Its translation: CASSLRDRVVDTQYF.